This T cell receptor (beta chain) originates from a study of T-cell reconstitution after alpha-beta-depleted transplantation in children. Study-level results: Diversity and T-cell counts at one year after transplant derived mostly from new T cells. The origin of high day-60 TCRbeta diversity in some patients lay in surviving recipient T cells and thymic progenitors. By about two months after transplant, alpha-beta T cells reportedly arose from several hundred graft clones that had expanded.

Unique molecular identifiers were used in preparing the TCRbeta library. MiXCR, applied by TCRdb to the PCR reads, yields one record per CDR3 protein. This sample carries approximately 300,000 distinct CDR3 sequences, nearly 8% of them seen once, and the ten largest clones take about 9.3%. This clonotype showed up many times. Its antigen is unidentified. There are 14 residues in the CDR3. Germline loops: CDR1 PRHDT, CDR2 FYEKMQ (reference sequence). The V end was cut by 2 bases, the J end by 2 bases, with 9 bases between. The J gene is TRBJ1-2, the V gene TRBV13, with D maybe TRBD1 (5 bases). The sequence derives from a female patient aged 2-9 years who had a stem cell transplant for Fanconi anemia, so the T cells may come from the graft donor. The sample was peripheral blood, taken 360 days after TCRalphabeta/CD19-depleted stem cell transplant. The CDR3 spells CASSLLQGNYGYTF. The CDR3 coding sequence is TGTGCCAGCAGCTTATTGCAGGGAAACTATGGCTACACCTTC.